Reported below is one T cell receptor beta chain. Antigen: not known. CDR1 is MNHEY and CDR2 is SVGAGI in the germline V gene. V was clipped by 6 bases and J by 2 bases, with 11 bases between them. The CDR3 covers 13 residues. This specimen comes from a study of OX40 agonist ivuxolimab in advanced cancers. For the study at large: Patients enrolled in dose escalation were diagnosed with hepatocellular carcinoma, melanoma, renal cell or head and neck cancer. Age averaged about 60 years (range about 20 to 80), and approximately 80% were male. Whole-study findings and limits: Patients with a partial response at 0.1-3.0 mg/kg had among the lowest clonal expansion.

The data were produced by immunoSEQ multiplex PCR, yet TCRdb's version contains in-frame clones alone and is incomplete. Among 80,000 to 100,000 clones listed, around 94% were seen once. The genes are TRBV6-5 and TRBJ2-7, with D perhaps TRBD1 (6 bases). Sequenced here: CD4+ or CD8+ T cells sorted from blood, sampled in a trial of the OX40 agonist ivuxolimab. The receptor was isolated from an adult with an advanced solid tumor such as melanoma, head and neck, liver or kidney cancer. The CDR3 sequence is CASRLGQTYEQYF. CDR3 bases: TGTGCCAGCAGACTCGGACAGACCTACGAGCAGTACTTC.